These 19 T cell receptor beta chains came from one sample sequenced in a study of T cells in Graves' hyperthyroidism and ophthalmopathy. RNA transcripts were the template for amplifying TCR beta CDR3 regions. First-round RT-PCR with HTBI primers amplified the TCR CDR3 region. TCRdb re-derived calls from the multiplex PCR reads in MiXCR, one entry per CDR3 protein. The sample contains more than 500,000 distinct CDR3 sequences, around 15% of which appear only once. The sample comprised blood. These TCRs come from a middle-aged woman with Graves' ophthalmopathy.

At least ten counts were recorded for this clonotype. The genes are TRBV19 and TRBJ2-7; 9 bases match TRBD2. V was pared by 5 bases and J by 4 bases, with 9 bases of the junction left unmatched. The CDR3 consists of 15 residues. Germline assignment: CDR1 LNHDA and CDR2 SQIVND (reference sequence). The CDR3 nucleotides read TGTGCCAGTAGTGCGGGGGGGGGCTTAACTTACGAGCAGTACTTC. This translates into CASSAGGGLTYEQYF. The entire variable domain, with the rest obtained from reference TRBV19 and TRBJ2-7, is as follows: DGGITQSPKYLFRKEGQNVTLSCEQNLNHDAMYWYRQDPGQGLRLIYYSQIVNDFQKGDIAEGYSVSREKKESFPLTVTSAQKNPTAFYLCASSAGGGLTYEQYFGPGTRLTVT.

The genes are TRBV7-9 and TRBJ2-5; D unresolved. V shed 5 bases and J shed 0 bases, with 13 bases lying between them. CDR3 size: 15 residues. Per germline, CDR1 SEHNR and CDR2 FQNEAQ (reference sequence). CDR3 sequence reads: CASSTPEEYQETQYF. CDR3 sequence (DNA): TGTGCCAGCAGCACCCCAGAGGAGTACCAAGAGACCCAGTACTTC.

This clonotype was counted between two and nine times. The chain has TRBV12-3 or TRBV12-4 and TRBJ2-5, with D tentatively TRBD1 (5 bases). V was cut by 7 bases and J by 4 bases, with 19 bases left in between. CDR3 size: 15 residues. The CDR3 protein is CASIRTGLSGETQYF. CDR3 DNA sequence: TGTGCCAGCATCCGCACAGGATTGTCTGGAGAGACCCAGTACTTC.

CDR3 sequence: CASSLGPPVLAGGDGTQYF. CDR3 coding DNA: TGCGCCAGCAGCTTGGGGCCCCCAGTTCTAGCGGGAGGCGATGGGACCCAGTACTTC. The chain uses TRBV5-1 and TRBJ2-5; 11 bases map to TRBD2. The J segment lost 7 bases and the V segment lost 0 bases, leaving 17 bases of the junction unmatched. Germline CDR1 SGHRS, CDR2 YFSETQ. This CDR3 comprises 19 residues.

A few counts support this clonotype. The chain couples TRBV7-2 to TRBJ2-7; a weak D match, TRBD2 (6 bases). V gave up 3 bases and J gave up 1 base, with 10 bases separating them. In germline, CDR1 is SGHTA, CDR2 FQGNSA. This CDR3 region has 14 residues. The CDR3 is CASSFPTRSYEQYF. The CDR3 DNA reads TGTGCCAGCAGCTTTCCGACTAGGTCCTACGAGCAGTACTTC.

This clonotype appeared many times. The chain carries TRBV24-1 and TRBJ1-2, with TRBD1 as a possible D gene (5 bases). Germline values: CDR1 KGHDR, CDR2 SFDVKD. CDR3 length: 13 residues. V was cut by 1 base and J by 4 bases, with 6 bases left in between. For the CDR3, the DNA is TGTGCCACCAGTGATTTTGGGGGCTATGGCTACACCTTC. Its translation: CATSDFGGYGYTF.

This clonotype was picked up many times. The chain recombines TRBV27 with TRBJ1-5; D is perhaps TRBD1 (5 bases). CDR1 MNHEY and CDR2 SMNVEV come from the germline V gene (reference sequence). Trimming cost V 7 bases and J 5 bases, with 18 bases left between them. The CDR3 runs to 15 residues. CDR3 residues: CASTLHMTDHQPQHF. The DNA of the CDR3 is TGTGCCAGCACCCTACATATGACAGACCATCAGCCCCAGCATTTT.

This clonotype turned up a few times. A much larger clone lies a single base off, so this may be a read error. The chain couples TRBV28 to TRBJ1-2; 8 nucleotides agree with TRBD1. Germline V gives CDR1 MDHEN, CDR2 SYDVKM. CDR3 length equals 14 residues. The CDR3 DNA reads as TGTGCCACCAGTTTTTTGACAGGGGCCTATGGCTACACCTTC. Amino acids: CATSFLTGAYGYTF.

This clonotype was seen ten or more times. V usage is TRBV12-3 or TRBV12-4 and J usage is TRBJ1-1; no firm D call. The CDR3 has 14 residues. The V end was cut by 5 bases, the J end by 9 bases, with 19 bases between. The CDR3 reads CASSPGHIDGKAFF. CDR3 nucleotides: TGTGCCAGCAGTCCCGGCCATATAGATGGAAAAGCTTTCTTT.

The chain recombines TRBV20-1 with TRBJ2-3; 12 bases map to TRBD2. Trimming took 5 bases from V and 2 from J; bases not matched to a gene: 5. The CDR3 sequence is 15 residues long. Germline-derived CDR1 and CDR2 are DFQATT and SNEGSKA (reference sequence). The CDR3 coding sequence is TGCAGTGCTTTAGGACTAGCGGGACTCACAGATACGCAGTATTTT. Protein sequence: CSALGLAGLTDTQYF.

With respect to this clonotype: A much larger clone lies one base from this, so it may be a read error. The chain has TRBV30 and TRBJ2-2, with unresolved D. The CDR3 has 13 residues. Germline V CDR1 and CDR2: GTSNPN, SVGIG (reference sequence). The CDR3 region is CAWNPSNAGELFF. CDR3 DNA: TGTGCCTGGAATCCCTCGAACGCCGGGGAGCTGTTTTTT.

This clonotype came up many times. This chain links TRBV29-1 with TRBJ2-7, with TRBD2 matching 14 bases. The ends lost 3 bases at V and 4 bases at J; junction bases unmatched: 8. The germline CDR1 and CDR2 sequences are SQVTM and ANQGSEA. The CDR3 spans 16 residues. CDR3 in amino acids: CSVEGTSGSRGYEQYF. The CDR3, as DNA: TGCAGCGTTGAGGGGACTAGCGGGAGCCGCGGTTACGAGCAGTACTTC.

This clonotype was recorded many times. The rearrangement joins TRBV30 to TRBJ1-1; perhaps TRBD1 as D (5 bases). Germline CDR1 is GTSNPN and CDR2 is SVGIG (reference sequence). This CDR3 has 12 residues. V gave up 3 bases and J gave up 4 bases, with 9 bases separating them. The CDR3 DNA follows: TGTGCCTGGAGCGTCAGGGCCACTGAAGCTTTCTTT. Amino acid sequence: CAWSVRATEAFF.

This clonotype was observed at least ten times. This chain joins TRBV28 and TRBJ2-7; 7 positions agree with TRBD1. Looked up from germline, CDR1 is MDHEN and CDR2 is SYDVKM. Germline trimming cut 4 bases from V and 9 bases from J; bases unmatched to any gene: 9. The CDR3 totals 13 residues. CDR3 DNA sequence: TGTGCCAGCAGTTCCTCCGGGACAGAAATGCAGTACTTC. It codes for CASSSSGTEMQYF.

At least ten counts were recorded for this clonotype. The chain employs TRBV10-3 and TRBJ1-2; D is possibly TRBD1 (6 bases). The V gene lost 3 bases and the J gene lost 6 bases, with 14 bases spanning the gap. The germline gives CDR1 ENHRY, CDR2 SYGVKD. The CDR3 runs 14 residues. The CDR3 nucleotides are TGTGCCATCAGTGAAAGGGGGACGTTCGATGGCTACACCTTC. Residues: CAISERGTFDGYTF.

This clonotype has a count of ten or more. This chain links TRBV6-1 with TRBJ1-2; no clear D gene. V was trimmed by 5 bases and J by 2 bases, leaving 12 bases between them. Germline CDR1 MNHNS, CDR2 SASEGT. This CDR3 has 14 amino acids. The CDR3 loop is CASSLGRRNYGYTF. The CDR3 bases are TGTGCCAGCAGTCTTGGACGGAGAAACTATGGCTACACCTTC.

This clonotype was recorded a few times. The chain couples TRBV19 to TRBJ2-7; no firm D call. Trimming cost V 6 bases and J 2 bases, with 11 bases left between them. The CDR3 totals 13 residues. Germline values: CDR1 LNHDA, CDR2 SQIVND (reference sequence). The CDR3, as DNA: TGTGCCAGTAGCTCCAGAGATACCTACGAGCAGTACTTC. This translates into CASSSRDTYEQYF.

This clonotype was observed at least ten times. The CDR3 bases are TGTGCCAGCCTTATTCTACAGGGGTCGACTGAAGCTTTCTTT. Translating it yields CASLILQGSTEAFF. The V call is TRBV28, the J call TRBJ1-1, with 7 bases identical to TRBD1. The germline V gene has CDR1 MDHEN and CDR2 SYDVKM. The CDR3 covers 14 residues. With 8 bases clipped from V and 5 bases from J, the junction kept 11 bases outside the gene matches.

This clonotype was detected a few times. This chain uses TRBV5-1 with TRBJ2-7, with TRBD1 matching 10 bases. Germline lookup yields CDR1 SGHRS and CDR2 YFSETQ. V dropped 3 bases and J dropped 3; count of bases not matched to a gene: 12. The CDR3 length is 17 residues. In DNA form, the CDR3 reads TGCGCCAGCAGCTGGGGGACAGGGGTATTCTTGAACTACGAGCAGTACTTC. Translated, it gives CASSWGTGVFLNYEQYF.